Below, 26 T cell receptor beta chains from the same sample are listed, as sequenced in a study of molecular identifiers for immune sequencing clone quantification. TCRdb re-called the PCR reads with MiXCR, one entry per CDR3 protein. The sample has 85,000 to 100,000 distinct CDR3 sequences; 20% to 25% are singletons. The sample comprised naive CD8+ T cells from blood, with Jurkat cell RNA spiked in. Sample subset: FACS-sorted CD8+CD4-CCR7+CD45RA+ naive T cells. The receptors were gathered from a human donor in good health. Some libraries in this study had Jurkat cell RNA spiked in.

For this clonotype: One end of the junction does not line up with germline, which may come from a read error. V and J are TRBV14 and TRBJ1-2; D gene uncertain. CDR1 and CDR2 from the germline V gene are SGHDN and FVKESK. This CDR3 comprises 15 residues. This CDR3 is CASSQGGGTNYGYAF. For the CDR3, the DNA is TGTGCCAGCAGCCAAGGTGGCGGCACTAACTATGGCTACGCCTTC.

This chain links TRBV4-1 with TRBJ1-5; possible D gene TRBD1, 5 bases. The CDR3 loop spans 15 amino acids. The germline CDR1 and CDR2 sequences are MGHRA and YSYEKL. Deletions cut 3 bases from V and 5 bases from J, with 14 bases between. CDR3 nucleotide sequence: TGCGCCAGCAGCCATTATTGGGGGACGGATCAGCCCCAGCATTTT. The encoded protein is CASSHYWGTDQPQHF.

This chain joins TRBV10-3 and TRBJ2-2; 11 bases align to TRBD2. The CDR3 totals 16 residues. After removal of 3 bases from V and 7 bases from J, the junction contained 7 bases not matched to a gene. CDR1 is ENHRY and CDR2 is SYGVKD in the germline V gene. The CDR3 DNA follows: TGTGCCATCAGTGAACTAGCGGGAGCACTTGGCGGGGAGCTGTTTTTT. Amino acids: CAISELAGALGGELFF.

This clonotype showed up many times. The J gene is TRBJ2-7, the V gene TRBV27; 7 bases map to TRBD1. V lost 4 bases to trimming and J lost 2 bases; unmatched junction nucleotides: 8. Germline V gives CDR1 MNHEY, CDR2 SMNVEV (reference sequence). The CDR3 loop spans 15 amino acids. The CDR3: CASSSKTGYPYEQYF. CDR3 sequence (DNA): TGTGCCAGCAGTTCCAAGACAGGGTACCCCTACGAGCAGTACTTC.

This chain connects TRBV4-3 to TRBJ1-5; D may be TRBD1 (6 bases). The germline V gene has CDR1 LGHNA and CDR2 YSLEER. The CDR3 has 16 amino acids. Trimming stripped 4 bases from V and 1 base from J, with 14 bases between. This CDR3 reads CASSPERGGSNQPQHF. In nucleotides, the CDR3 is TGCGCCAGCAGCCCAGAGAGAGGGGGAAGCAATCAGCCCCAGCATTTT.

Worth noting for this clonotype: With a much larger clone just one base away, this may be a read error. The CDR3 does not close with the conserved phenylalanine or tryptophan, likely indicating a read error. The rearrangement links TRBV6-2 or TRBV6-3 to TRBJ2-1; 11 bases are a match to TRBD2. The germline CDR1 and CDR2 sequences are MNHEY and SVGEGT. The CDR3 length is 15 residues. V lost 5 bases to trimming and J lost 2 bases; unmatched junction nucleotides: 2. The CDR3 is CASSDSGGAYNEQFL. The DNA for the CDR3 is TGTGCCAGCAGTGATAGCGGGGGGGCCTACAATGAGCAGTTCCTC.

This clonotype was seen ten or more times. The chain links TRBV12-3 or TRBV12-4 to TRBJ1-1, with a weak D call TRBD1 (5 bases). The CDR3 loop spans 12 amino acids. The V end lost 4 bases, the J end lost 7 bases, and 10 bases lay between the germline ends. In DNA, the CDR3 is TGTGCCAGCAGTTCATTAGGGGTTGAAGCTTTCTTT. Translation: CASSSLGVEAFF.

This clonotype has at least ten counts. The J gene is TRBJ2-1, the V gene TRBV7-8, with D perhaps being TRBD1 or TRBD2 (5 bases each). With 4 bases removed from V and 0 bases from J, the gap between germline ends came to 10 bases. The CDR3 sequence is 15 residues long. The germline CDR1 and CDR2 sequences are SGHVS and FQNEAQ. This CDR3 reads CASSSGTSSYNEQFF. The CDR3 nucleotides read TGTGCCAGCAGCTCCGGGACGAGCTCCTACAATGAGCAGTTCTTC.

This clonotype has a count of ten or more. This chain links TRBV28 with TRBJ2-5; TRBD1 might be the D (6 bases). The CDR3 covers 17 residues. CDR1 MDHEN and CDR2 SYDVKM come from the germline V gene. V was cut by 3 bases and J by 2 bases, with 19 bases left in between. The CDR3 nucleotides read TGTGCCAGCAGTTTCCCAACCTCCCCAGGGGAACAAGAGACCCAGTACTTC. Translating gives CASSFPTSPGEQETQYF.

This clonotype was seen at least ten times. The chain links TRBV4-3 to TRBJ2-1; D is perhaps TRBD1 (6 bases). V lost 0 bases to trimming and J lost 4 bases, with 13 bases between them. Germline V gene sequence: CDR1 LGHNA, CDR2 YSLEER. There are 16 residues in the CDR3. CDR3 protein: CASSQEAGQTYNEQFF. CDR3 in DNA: TGCGCCAGCAGCCAAGAAGCAGGACAGACATACAATGAGCAGTTCTTC.

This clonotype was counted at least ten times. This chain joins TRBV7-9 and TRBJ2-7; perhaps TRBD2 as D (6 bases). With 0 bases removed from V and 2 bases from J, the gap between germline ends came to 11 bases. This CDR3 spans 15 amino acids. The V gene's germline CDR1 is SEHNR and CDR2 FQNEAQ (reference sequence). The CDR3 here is CASSLARGSPYEQYF. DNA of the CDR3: TGTGCCAGCAGCTTAGCGCGGGGCTCCCCCTACGAGCAGTACTTC. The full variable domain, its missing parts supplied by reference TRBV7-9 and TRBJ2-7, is DTGVSQNPRHKITKRGQNVTFRCDPISEHNRLYWYRQTLGQGPEFLTYFQNEAQLEKSRLLSDRFSAERPKGSFSTLEIQRTEQGDSAMYLCASSLARGSPYEQYFGPGTRLTVT.

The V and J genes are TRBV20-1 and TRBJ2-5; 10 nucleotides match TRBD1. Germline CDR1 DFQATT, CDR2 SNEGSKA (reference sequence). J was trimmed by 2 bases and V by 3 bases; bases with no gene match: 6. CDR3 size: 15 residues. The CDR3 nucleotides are TGCAGTGCTAGCCAGCCGGGACAGGGGCAAGAGACCCAGTACTTC. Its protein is CSASQPGQGQETQYF.

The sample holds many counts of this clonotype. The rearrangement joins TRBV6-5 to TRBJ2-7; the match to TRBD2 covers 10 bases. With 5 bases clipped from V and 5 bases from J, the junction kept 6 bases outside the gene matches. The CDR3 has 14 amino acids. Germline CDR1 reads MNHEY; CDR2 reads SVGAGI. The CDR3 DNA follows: TGTGCCAGCAGTCAGCTAGCGGGGGAGAACGAGCAGTACTTC. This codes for CASSQLAGENEQYF.

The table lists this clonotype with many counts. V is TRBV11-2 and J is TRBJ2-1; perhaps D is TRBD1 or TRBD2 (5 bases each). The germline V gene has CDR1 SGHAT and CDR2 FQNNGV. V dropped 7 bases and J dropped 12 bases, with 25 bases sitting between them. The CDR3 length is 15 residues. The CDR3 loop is CASNQAGTPYTGQFF. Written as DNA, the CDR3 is TGTGCCAGCAACCAAGCCGGGACCCCCTACACGGGGCAGTTCTTC.

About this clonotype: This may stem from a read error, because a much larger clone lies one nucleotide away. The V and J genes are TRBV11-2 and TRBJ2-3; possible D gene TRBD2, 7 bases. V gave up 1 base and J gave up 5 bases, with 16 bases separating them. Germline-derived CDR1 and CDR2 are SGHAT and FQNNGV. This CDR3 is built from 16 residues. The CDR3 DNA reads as TGTGCCAGCAGCTTAGGGGGGGGGGCAATTGTAGATACGCAGTATTTT. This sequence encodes CASSLGGGAIVDTQYF.

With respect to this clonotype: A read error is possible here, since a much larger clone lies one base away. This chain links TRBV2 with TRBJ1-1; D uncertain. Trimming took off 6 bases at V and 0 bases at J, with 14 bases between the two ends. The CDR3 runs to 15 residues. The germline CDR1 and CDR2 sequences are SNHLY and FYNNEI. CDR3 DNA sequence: TGTGCCAGCAGGCGGACCGGTTTTATGAACACTGAAGCTTTCTTT. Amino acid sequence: CASRRTGFMNTEAFF.

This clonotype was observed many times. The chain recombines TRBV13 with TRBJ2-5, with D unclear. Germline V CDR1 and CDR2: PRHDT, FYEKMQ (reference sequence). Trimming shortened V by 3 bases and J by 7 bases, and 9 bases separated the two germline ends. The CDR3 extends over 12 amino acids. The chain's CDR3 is CASSLGHRTQYF. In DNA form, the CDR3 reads TGTGCCAGCAGCTTGGGCCATAGGACCCAGTACTTC. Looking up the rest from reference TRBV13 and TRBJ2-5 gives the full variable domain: AAGVIQSPRHLIKEKRETATLKCYPIPRHDTVYWYQQGPGQDPQFLISFYEKMQSDKGSIPDRFSAQQFSDYHSELNMSSLELGDSALYFCASSLGHRTQYFGPGTRLLVL.

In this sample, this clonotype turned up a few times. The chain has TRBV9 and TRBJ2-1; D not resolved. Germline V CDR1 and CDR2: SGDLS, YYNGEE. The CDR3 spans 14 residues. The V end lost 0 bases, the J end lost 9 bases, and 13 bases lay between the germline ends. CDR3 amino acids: CASSVAAPGREQFF. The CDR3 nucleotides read TGTGCCAGCAGCGTAGCGGCCCCCGGCCGTGAGCAGTTCTTC.

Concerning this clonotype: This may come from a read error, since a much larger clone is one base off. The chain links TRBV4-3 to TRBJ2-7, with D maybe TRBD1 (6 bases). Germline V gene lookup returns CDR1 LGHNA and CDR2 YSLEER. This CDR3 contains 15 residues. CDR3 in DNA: TGCGCCAGCAGCCAAGTTTTCCCAGGGGCCTACGGGCAGTACTTC. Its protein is CASSQVFPGAYGQYF.

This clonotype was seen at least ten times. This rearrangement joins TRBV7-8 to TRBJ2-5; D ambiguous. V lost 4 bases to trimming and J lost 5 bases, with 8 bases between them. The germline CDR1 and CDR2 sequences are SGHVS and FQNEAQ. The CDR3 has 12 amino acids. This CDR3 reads CASSWVGETQYF. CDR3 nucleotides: TGTGCCAGCAGCTGGGTGGGGGAGACCCAGTACTTC.

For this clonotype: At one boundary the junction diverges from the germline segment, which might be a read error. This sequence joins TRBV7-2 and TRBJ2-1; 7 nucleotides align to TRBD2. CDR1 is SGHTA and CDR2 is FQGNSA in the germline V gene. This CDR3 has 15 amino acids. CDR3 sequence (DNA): TGTGCCAGCAGCGTAGCTGAGCCTAGCGGCCATGAGCAGTTCTTC. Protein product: CASSVAEPSGHEQFF.

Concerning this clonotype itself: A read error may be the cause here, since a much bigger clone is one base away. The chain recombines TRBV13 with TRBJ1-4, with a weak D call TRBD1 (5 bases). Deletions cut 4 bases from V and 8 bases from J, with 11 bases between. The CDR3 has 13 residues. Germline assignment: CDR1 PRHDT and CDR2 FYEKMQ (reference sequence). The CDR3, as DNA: TGTGCCAGCAGCTCGGCCAGGGAAGAAAAACTGTTTTTT. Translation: CASSSAREEKLFF.

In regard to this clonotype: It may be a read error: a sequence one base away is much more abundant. The CDR3 coding sequence is TGTGCCAGCAGCTTGGGGGGGAACCTTGCCTACGAGCAGTACTTC. Translation gives CASSLGGNLAYEQYF. The gene calls are TRBV5-4 and TRBJ2-7; D might be TRBD1 or TRBD2, each matching 5 bases. The CDR3 has 15 amino acids. CDR1 is SGHNT and CDR2 is YYREEE in the germline V gene (reference sequence). The V and J ends lost 0 bases and 2 bases respectively, with 12 bases between them.

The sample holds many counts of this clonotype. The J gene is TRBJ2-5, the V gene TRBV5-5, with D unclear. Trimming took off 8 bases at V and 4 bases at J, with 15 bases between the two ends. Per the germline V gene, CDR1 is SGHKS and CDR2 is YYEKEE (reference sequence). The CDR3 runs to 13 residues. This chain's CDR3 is CASGKLVSETQYF. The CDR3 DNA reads TGTGCCAGTGGGAAACTGGTCTCAGAGACCCAGTACTTC.

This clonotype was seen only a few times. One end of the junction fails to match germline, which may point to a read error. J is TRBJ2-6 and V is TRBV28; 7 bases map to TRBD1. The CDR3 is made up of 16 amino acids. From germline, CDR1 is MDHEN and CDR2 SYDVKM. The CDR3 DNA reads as TGTGCCGGCAGGACCCGAACAGGGGCTGGGGCCAACGTCCTGACTTTC. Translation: CAGRTRTGAGANVLTF.

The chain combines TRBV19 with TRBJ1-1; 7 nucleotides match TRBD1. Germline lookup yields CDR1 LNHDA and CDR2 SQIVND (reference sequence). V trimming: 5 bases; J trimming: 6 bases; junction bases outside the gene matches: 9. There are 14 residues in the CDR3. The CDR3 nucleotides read TGTGCCAGTAGTGAGGACAGGAACACCCCTGAAGCTTTCTTT. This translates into CASSEDRNTPEAFF.